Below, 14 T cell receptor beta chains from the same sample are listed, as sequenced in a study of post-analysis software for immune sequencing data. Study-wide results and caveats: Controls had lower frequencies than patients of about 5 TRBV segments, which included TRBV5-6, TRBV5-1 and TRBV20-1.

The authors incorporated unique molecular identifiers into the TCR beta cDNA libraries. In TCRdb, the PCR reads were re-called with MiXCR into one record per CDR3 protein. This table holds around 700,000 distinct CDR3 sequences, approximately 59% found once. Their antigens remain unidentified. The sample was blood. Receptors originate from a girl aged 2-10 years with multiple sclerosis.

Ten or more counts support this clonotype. The CDR3 is CASSQGTGGANVLTF. For the CDR3, the DNA is TGTGCCAGCAGCCAAGGGACAGGGGGAGCCAACGTCCTGACTTTC. The chain recombines TRBV3-1 with TRBJ2-6; 10 positions agree with TRBD1. This CDR3 spans 15 amino acids. CDR1 LGHDT and CDR2 YNNKEL come from the germline V gene (reference sequence). V dropped 1 base and J dropped 7; count of bases not matched to a gene: 1.

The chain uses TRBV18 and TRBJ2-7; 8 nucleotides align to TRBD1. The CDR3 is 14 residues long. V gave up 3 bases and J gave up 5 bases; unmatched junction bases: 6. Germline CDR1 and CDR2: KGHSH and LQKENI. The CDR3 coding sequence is TGTGCCAGCTCACCCCCAGGGGGCTGGAACGAGCAGTACTTC. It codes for CASSPPGGWNEQYF.

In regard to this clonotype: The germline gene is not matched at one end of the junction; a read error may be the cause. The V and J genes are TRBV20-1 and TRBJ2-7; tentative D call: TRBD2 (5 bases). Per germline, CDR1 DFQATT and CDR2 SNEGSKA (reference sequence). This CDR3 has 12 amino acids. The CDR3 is CSASLGSYEQYF. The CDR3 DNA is TGCAGCGCTAGCTTGGGAAGCTACGAGCAGTACTTC.

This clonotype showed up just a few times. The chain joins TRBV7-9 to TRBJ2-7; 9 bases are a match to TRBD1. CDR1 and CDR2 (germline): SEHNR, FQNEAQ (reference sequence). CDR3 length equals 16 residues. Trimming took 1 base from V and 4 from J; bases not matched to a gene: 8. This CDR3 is CASSLDLQGAFYEQYF. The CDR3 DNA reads TGTGCCAGCAGCTTAGACTTACAGGGGGCGTTTTACGAGCAGTACTTC.

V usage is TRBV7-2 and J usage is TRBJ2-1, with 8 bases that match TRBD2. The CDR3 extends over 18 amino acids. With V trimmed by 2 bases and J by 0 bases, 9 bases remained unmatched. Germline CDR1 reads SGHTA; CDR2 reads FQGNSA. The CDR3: CASSLSGGGSSSYNEQFF. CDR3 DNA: TGTGCCAGCAGCTTAAGTGGCGGGGGGTCGAGCTCCTACAATGAGCAGTTCTTC.

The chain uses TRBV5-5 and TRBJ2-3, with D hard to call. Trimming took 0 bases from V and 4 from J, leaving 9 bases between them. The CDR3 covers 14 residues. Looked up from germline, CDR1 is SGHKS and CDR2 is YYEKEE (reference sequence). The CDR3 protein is CASSLGTSADTQYF. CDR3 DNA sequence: TGTGCCAGCAGCTTGGGGACGTCGGCAGATACGCAGTATTTT.

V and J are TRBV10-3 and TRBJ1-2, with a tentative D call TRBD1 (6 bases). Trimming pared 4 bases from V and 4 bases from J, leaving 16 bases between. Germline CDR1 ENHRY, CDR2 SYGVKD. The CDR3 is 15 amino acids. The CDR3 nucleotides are TGTGCCATCAGTGGTGGTAACCAGGGGTTCTATGGCTACACCTTC. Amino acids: CAISGGNQGFYGYTF.

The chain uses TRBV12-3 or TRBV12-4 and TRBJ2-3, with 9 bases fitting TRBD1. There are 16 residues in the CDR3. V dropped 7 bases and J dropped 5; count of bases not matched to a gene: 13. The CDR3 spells CASNPSRDRVIDTQYF. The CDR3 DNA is TGTGCCAGCAACCCCAGCCGGGACAGGGTAATAGATACGCAGTATTTT.

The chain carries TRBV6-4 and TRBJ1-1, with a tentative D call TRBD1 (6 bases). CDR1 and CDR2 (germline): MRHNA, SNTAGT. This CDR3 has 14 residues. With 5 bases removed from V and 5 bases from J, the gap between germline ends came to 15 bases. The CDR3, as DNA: TGTGCCAGCAGTCCCTCGTCGGGGGCGACTGAAGCTTTCTTT. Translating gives CASSPSSGATEAFF.

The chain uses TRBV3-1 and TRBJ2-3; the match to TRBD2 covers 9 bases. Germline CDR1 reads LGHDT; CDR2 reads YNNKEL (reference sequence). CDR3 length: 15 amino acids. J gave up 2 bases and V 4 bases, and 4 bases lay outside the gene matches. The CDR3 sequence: CASSRLAGNTDTQYF. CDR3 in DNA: TGTGCCAGCAGCCGGCTAGCGGGGAACACAGATACGCAGTATTTT.

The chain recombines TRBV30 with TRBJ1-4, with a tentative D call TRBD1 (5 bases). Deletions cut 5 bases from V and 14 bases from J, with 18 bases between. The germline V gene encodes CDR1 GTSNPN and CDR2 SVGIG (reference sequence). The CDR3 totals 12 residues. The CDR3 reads CAWSSGAPRLFF. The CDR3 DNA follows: TGTGCCTGGTCCTCCGGGGCCCCTCGGCTGTTTTTT.

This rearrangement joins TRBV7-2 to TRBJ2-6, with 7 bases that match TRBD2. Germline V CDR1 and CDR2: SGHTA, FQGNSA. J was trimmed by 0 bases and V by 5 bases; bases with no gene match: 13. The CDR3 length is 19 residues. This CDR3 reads CASSPHRGTMSSGANVLTF. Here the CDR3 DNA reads TGTGCCAGCAGCCCACATCGGGGGACTATGAGCTCTGGGGCCAACGTCCTGACTTTC. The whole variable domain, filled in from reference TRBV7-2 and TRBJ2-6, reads GAGVSQSPSNKVTEKGKDVELRCDPISGHTALYWYRQSLGQGLEFLIYFQGNSAPDKSGLPSDRFSAERTGGSVSTLTIQRTQQEDSAVYLCASSPHRGTMSSGANVLTFGAGSRLTVL.

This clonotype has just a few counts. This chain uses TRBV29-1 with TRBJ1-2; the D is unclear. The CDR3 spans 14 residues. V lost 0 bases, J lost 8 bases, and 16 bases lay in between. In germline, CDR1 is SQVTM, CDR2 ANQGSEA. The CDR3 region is CSVEDRPRMGGYTF. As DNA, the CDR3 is TGCAGCGTTGAAGATCGTCCCCGCATGGGCGGCTACACCTTC.

Written as DNA, the CDR3 is TGTGCCAGCAGTCTCCTGGCGGGGGAGGTGAAAAACATTCAGTACTTC. Protein product: CASSLLAGEVKNIQYF. The chain has TRBV12-3 or TRBV12-4 and TRBJ2-4; 7 bases fit TRBD2. V was clipped by 5 bases and J by 4 bases; unmatched bases: 11. This CDR3 spans 16 amino acids.